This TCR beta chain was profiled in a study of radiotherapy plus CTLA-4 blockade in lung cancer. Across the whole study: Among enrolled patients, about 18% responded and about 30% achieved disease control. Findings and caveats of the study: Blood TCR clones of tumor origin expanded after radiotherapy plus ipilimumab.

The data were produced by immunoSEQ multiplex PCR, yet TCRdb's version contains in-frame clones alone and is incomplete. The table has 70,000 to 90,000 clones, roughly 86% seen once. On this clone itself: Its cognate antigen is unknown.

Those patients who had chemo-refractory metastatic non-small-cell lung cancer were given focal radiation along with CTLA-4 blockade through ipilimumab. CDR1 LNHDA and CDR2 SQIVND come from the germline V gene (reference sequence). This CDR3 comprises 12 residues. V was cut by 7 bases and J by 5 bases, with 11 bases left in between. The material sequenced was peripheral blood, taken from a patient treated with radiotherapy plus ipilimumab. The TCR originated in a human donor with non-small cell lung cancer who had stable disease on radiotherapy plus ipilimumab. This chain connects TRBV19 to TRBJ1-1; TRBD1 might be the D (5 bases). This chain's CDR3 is CASTNYRTEAFF. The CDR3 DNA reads TGTGCCAGTACTAACTACAGGACTGAAGCTTTCTTT.